This T cell receptor (beta chain) was sequenced for a study of T cell clonality in common variable immunodeficiency. Study outcomes and limitations: CVID subjects showed higher TCRbeta clonality than healthy controls. Common variable immunodeficiency TCR beta sequences reportedly had fewer deletions and N-nucleotide insertions.

Patients had low serum IgG, IgA and/or IgM and specific antibody deficiency. For at least one year, all CVID subjects received replacement immunoglobulin. Donors gave roughly 4.5 to 8.5 ml heparinized peripheral whole blood. The data were produced by immunoSEQ multiplex PCR, yet TCRdb's version contains in-frame clones alone and is incomplete. In total the sample includes over 25,000 clones, none of them seen once. Remarks on this clone: Its antigen is as yet unknown.

This clonotype originated in a human donor with common variable immunodeficiency. Specimen: peripheral blood mononuclear cells.

Incomplete CDR3 DNA: TGTGCCAGCTCACCTCAGGGTGCGACTAATGAAAAA. Encoded protein: CASSPQGATNEK. The CDR3 reads in full as CASSPQGATNEKLFF. The chain employs TRBV18 and TRBJ1-4; D may be TRBD1 (5 bases). The CDR3 is cut off 3 residues early in the read; its end comes from the germline J gene. Trimming stripped 3 bases from V and 2 bases from J, with 10 bases between. The CDR3 contains 15 residues. Looked up from germline, CDR1 is KGHSH and CDR2 is LQKENI.